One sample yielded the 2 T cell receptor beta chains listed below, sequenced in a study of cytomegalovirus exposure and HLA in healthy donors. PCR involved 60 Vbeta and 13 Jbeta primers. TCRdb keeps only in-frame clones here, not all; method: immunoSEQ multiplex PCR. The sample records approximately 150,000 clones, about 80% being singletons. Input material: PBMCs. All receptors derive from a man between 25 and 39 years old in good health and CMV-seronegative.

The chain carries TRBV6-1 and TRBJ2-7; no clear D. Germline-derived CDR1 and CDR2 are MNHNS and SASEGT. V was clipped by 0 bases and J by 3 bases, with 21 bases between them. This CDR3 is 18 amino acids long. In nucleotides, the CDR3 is TGTGCCAGCAGTGAAGCGGTCGACCAGGTTCTCCTGGACTACGAGCAGTACTTC. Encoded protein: CASSEAVDQVLLDYEQYF.

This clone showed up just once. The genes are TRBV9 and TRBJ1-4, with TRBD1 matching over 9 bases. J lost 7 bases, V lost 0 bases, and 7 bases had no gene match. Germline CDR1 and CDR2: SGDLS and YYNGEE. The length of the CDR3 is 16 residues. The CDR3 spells CASSVGGTGQSEKLFF. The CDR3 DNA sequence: TGTGCCAGCAGCGTAGGCGGGACAGGGCAAAGTGAAAAACTGTTTTTT.